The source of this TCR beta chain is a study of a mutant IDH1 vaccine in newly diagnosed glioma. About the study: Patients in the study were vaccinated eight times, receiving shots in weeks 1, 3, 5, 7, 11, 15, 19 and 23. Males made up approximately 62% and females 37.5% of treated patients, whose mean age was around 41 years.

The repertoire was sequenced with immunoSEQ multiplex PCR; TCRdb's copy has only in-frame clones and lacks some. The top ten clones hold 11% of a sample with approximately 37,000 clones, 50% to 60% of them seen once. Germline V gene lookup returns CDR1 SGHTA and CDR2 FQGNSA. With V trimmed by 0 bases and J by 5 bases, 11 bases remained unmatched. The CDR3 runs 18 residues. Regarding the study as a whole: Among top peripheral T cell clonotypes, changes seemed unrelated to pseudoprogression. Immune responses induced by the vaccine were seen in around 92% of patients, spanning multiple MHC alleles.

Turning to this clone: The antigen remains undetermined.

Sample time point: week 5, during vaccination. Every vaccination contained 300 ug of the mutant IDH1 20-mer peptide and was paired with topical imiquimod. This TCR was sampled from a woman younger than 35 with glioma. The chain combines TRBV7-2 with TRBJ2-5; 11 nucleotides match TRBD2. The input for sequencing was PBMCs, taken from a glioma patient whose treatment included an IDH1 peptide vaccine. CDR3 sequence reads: CASSLAVLVAGGPETQYF. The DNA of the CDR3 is TGTGCCAGCAGCTTAGCGGTCTTGGTAGCGGGGGGGCCGGAGACCCAGTACTTC. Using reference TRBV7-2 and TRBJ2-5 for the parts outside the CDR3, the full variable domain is GAGVSQSPSNKVTEKGKDVELRCDPISGHTALYWYRQSLGQGLEFLIYFQGNSAPDKSGLPSDRFSAERTGGSVSTLTIQRTQQEDSAVYLCASSLAVLVAGGPETQYFGPGTRLLVL.